A selection of T cell receptor beta chains follows, all from one sample in a study of blood T cell repertoires in COVID-19. Sequencing was performed with immunoSEQ multiplex PCR; in TCRdb, only in-frame clones are kept and a portion is missing. Among tens of thousands of clones listed, 82% were seen once. The sequenced sample consisted of peripheral blood. The receptors originated from a human donor with acute or convalescent COVID-19. The donor label of this sample is uncertain. The CDR3 runs from the conserved cysteine through the conserved F or W. The D gene is left open where the match is weak. Clone size is not always given. Where it is, it says once, few, many or a class for expanded clones.

.	.	TRBJ2-1	TRBV5-4	CASSFASGVYNEQFF	TGTGCCAGCAGCTTTGCGTCAGGGGTCTACAATGAGCAGTTCTTC
.	.	TRBJ1-3	TRBV6-6	CASSPRGGTGNTIYF	TGTGCCAGCAGTCCCCGTGGAGGGACTGGAAACACCATATATTTT
TRBD1	.	TRBJ1-6	TRBV28	CASSSTGTVNSPLHF	TGTGCCAGCAGTTCAACCGGGACAGTTAATTCACCCCTCCACTTT
TRBD2	.	TRBJ2-1	TRBV30	CAYSGVAGGRNEQFF	TGTGCCTATAGTGGGGTAGCGGGGGGGCGGAATGAGCAGTTCTTC
.	.	TRBJ2-1	TRBV6-2/TRBV6-3	CASSYGAGDNEQFF	TGTGCCAGCAGTTACGGGGCAGGGGACAATGAGCAGTTCTTC
TRBD2	once	TRBJ2-5	TRBV7-8	CASSFAGTSGSLETQYF	TGTGCCAGCAGCTTCGCCGGGACTAGCGGGAGTTTGGAGACCCAGTACTTC
TRBD1	few	TRBJ1-2	TRBV19	CASSTEGGQGTYGYTF	TGTGCCAGTAGTACCGAGGGGGGACAGGGGACCTATGGCTACACCTTC
.	.	TRBJ2-3	TRBV19	CASSILTGASDTQYF	TGTGCCAGTAGTATTCTCACGGGAGCATCGGATACGCAGTATTTT
TRBD2	few	TRBJ2-3	TRBV11-3	CASSFAGGTDTQYF	TGTGCCAGCAGCTTTGCGGGGGGGACAGATACGCAGTATTTT
.	.	TRBJ2-2	TRBV18	CASSPEVSNTGELFF	TGTGCCAGCTCACCAGAGGTTTCGAACACCGGGGAGCTGTTTTTT
TRBD2	few	TRBJ2-2	TRBV2	CASRLAGLDTGELFF	TGTGCCAGCAGGTTAGCGGGACTAGACACCGGGGAGCTGTTTTTT
.	.	TRBJ1-2	TRBV27	CASSLIRGYGYTF	TGTGCCAGCAGTTTAATCAGGGGCTATGGCTACACCTTC
TRBD1	.	TRBJ1-2	TRBV28	CASSQGQGIYGYTF	TGTGCCAGCAGCCAGGGACAGGGGATTTATGGCTACACCTTC
TRBD1	.	TRBJ2-3	TRBV28	CASRLQGALTDTQYF	TGTGCCAGCAGGTTACAGGGGGCCCTCACAGATACGCAGTATTTT
.	.	TRBJ1-6	TRBV7-9	CASSFGFRDSPLHF	TGTGCCAGCAGCTTCGGGTTTCGGGATTCACCCCTCCACTTT
.	.	TRBJ1-4	TRBV27	CASSPSRGGAIGEKLFF	TGTGCCAGCAGTCCTTCCCGGGGGGGGGCAATAGGAGAAAAACTGTTTTTT
TRBD1	once	TRBJ2-3	TRBV11-3	CASSKGQGAIADTQYF	TGTGCCAGCAGTAAGGGACAGGGGGCGATAGCAGATACGCAGTATTTT
TRBD2	.	TRBJ2-1	TRBV9	CASSGTSGNNEQFF	TGTGCCAGCTCCGGGACTAGCGGGAACAATGAGCAGTTCTTC
TRBD2	few	TRBJ2-1	TRBV30	CAWRPGLGRNEQFF	TGTGCCTGGAGGCCGGGACTAGGTAGGAATGAGCAGTTCTTC
TRBD2	.	TRBJ2-7	TRBV7-2	CASSLAAGGPYEQYF	TGTGCCAGCAGCTTAGCAGCGGGGGGGCCCTACGAGCAGTACTTC
.	.	TRBJ1-5	TRBV28	CASSSGQTSNQPQHF	TGTGCCAGCAGCTCAGGACAGACTAGCAATCAGCCCCAGCATTTT
TRBD2	.	TRBJ2-1	TRBV10-1	CASSESGGASYNEQFF	TGCGCCAGCAGTGAGTCCGGGGGGGCCTCCTACAATGAGCAGTTCTTC
TRBD1	few	TRBJ2-3	TRBV27	CASSPRQGGDTQYF	TGTGCCAGCAGTCCGAGACAGGGCGGAGATACGCAGTATTTT
.	few	TRBJ2-1	TRBV2	CASSDGGNEQFF	TGTGCCAGCAGTGATGGGGGGAATGAGCAGTTCTTC
.	.	TRBJ1-2	TRBV13	CASSLGTENYGYTF	TGTGCCAGCAGCTTAGGTACAGAGAACTATGGCTACACCTTC
TRBD1	once	TRBJ2-1	TRBV11-3	CASSLTGSLDEQFF	TGTGCCAGCAGCTTGACAGGGAGTCTGGATGAGCAGTTCTTC
.	.	TRBJ2-2	TRBV2	CASSEEGGYTGELFF	TGTGCCAGCAGTGAAGAGGGGGGGTACACCGGGGAGCTGTTTTTT
TRBD1	.	TRBJ2-2	TRBV6-5	CASTMGQGSGELFF	TGTGCCAGCACAATGGGACAGGGGAGCGGGGAGCTGTTTTTT
TRBD1	.	TRBJ1-2	TRBV28	CASSLPGTGARGGGYTF	TGTGCCAGCAGTTTACCCGGGACAGGGGCCCGGGGGGGTGGCTACACCTTC
.	.	TRBJ1-2	TRBV6-5	CASTSGNYGYTF	TGTGCCAGCACGTCGGGGAACTATGGCTACACCTTC
.	.	TRBJ2-1	TRBV6-2/TRBV6-3	CASSYSIAASFNEQFF	TGTGCCAGCAGTTACTCGATAGCGGCTTCATTCAATGAGCAGTTCTTC
.	.	TRBJ1-4	TRBV28	CASRTIKQALNEKLFF	TGTGCCAGCAGGACGATCAAGCAGGCCCTTAATGAAAAACTGTTTTTT
.	.	TRBJ1-2	TRBV12-3/TRBV12-4	CASSPQVDSGYTF	TGTGCCAGCAGTCCCCAAGTCGACAGTGGCTACACCTTC
.	.	TRBJ2-3	TRBV7-8	CASSPRLVGTDTQYF	TGTGCCAGCAGCCCGCGTTTGGTCGGCACAGATACGCAGTATTTT
TRBD1	.	TRBJ1-1	TRBV20-1	CSADRGTEAFF	TGCAGTGCTGACAGGGGCACTGAAGCTTTCTTT
.	.	TRBJ2-7	TRBV28	CASSLYKRGSYEQYF	TGTGCCAGCAGTTTATACAAACGGGGAAGCTACGAGCAGTACTTC
TRBD1	once	TRBJ1-1	TRBV5-1	CASSLQSDRRAFF	TGCGCCAGCAGCTTGCAATCGGACAGGCGGGCTTTCTTT
.	.	TRBJ1-2	TRBV7-8	CASSLTVLTGTQLRGYTF	TGTGCCAGCAGCTTAACTGTCCTAACCGGGACTCAACTCAGGGGCTACACCTTC
.	few	TRBJ1-1	TRBV21-1	CASSKAGLQGYTEAFF	TGTGCCAGCAGCAAGGCCGGATTACAGGGATACACTGAAGCTTTCTTT